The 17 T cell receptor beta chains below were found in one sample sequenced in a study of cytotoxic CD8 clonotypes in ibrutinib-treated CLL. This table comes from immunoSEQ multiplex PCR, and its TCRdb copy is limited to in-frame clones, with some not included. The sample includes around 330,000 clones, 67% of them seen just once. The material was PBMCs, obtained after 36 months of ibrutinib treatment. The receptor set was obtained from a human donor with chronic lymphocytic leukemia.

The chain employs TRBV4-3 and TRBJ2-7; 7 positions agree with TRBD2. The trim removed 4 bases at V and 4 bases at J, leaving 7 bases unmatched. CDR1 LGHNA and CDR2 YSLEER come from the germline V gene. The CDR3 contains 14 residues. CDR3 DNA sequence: TGCGCCAGCAGCCCAGGACTAGAGGCATACGAGCAGTACTTC. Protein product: CASSPGLEAYEQYF.

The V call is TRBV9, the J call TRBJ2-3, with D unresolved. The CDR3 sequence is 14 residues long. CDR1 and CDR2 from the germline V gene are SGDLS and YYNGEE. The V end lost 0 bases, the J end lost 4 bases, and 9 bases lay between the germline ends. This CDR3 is CASSVDGAADTQYF. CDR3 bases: TGTGCCAGCAGCGTAGACGGCGCGGCAGATACGCAGTATTTT.

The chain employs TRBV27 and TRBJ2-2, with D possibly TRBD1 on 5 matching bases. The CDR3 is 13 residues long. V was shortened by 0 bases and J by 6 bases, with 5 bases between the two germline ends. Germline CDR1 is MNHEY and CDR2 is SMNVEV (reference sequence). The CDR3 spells CASSLSTAGELFF. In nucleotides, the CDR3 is TGTGCCAGCAGTTTATCGACAGCCGGGGAGCTGTTTTTT.

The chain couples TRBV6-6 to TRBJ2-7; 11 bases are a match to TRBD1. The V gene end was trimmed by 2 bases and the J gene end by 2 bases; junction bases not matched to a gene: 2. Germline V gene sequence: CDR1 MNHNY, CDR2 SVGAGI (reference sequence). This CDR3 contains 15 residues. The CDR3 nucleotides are TGTGCCAGCAGTTACCCGGGACAGGGGGCCTACGAGCAGTACTTC. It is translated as CASSYPGQGAYEQYF.

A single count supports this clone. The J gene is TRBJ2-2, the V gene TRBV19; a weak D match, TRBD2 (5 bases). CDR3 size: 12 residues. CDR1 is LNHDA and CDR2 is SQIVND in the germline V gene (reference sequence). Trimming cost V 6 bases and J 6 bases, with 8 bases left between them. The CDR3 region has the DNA TGTGCCAGTAGCGAGGGTTCCGGGGAGCTGTTTTTT. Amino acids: CASSEGSGELFF.

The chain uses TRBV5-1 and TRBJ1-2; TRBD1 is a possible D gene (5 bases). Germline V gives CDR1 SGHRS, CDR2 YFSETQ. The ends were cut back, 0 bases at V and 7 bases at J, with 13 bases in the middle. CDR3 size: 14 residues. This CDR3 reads CASSLVSGQRGYTF. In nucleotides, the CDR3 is TGCGCCAGCAGCTTGGTTTCAGGGCAGCGTGGCTACACCTTC.

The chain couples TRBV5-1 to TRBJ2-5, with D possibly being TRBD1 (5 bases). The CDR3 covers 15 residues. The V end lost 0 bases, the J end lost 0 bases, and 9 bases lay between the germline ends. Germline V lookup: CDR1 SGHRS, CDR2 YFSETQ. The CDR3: CASSLGGMYQETQYF. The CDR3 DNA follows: TGCGCCAGCAGCTTGGGGGGCATGTACCAAGAGACCCAGTACTTC.

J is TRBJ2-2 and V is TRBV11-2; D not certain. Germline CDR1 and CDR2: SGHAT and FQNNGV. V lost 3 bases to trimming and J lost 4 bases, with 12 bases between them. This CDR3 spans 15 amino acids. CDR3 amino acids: CASSFLSIGTGELFF. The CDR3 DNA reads TGTGCCAGCAGCTTCCTTTCTATAGGCACCGGGGAGCTGTTTTTT.

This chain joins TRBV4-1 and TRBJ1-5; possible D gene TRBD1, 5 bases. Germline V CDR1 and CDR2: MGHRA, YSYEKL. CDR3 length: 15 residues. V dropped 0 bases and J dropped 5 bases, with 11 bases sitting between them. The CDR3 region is CASSQDGASDQPQHF. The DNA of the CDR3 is TGCGCCAGCAGCCAAGATGGGGCTTCGGATCAGCCCCAGCATTTT.

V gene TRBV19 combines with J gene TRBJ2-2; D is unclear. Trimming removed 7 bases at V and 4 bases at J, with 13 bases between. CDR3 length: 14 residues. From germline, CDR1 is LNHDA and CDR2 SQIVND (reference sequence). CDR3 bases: TGTGCCAGTACCGCCCCAACGACCACCGGGGAGCTGTTTTTT. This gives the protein CASTAPTTTGELFF.

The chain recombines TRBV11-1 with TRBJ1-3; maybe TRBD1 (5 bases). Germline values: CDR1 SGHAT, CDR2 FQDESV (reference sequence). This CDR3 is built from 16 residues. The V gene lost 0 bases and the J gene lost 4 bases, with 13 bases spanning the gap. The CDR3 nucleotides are TGTGCCAGCAGCTTAGCTCGGCGGGGACCGGGAAACACCATATATTTT. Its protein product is CASSLARRGPGNTIYF.

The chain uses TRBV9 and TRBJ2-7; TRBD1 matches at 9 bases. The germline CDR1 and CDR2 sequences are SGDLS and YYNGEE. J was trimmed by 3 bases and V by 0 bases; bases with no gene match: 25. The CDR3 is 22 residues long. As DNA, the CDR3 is TGTGCCAGCAGCGTAGTAGTCCCCCACCGGGACAGGGTATTTGTACGGTACTACGAGCAGTACTTC. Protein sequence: CASSVVVPHRDRVFVRYYEQYF.

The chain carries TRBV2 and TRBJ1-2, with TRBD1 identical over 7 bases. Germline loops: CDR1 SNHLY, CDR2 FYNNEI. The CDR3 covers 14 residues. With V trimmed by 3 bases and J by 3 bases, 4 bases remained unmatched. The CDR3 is CASSDDRAHYGYTF. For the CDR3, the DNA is TGTGCCAGCAGTGATGACAGGGCCCACTATGGCTACACCTTC.

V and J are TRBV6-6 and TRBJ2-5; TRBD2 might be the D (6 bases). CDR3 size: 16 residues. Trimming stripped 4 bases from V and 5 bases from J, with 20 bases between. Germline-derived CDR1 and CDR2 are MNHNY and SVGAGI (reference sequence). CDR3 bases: TGTGCCAGCAGTTTGTCCGAGCTTCGTGGAGGGGAGACCCAGTACTTC. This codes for CASSLSELRGGETQYF.

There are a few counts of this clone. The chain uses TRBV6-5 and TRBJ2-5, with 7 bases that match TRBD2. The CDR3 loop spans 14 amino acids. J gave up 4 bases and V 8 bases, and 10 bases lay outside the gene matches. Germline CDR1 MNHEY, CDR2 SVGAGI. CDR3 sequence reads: CASHDAGRVETQYF. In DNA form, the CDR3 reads TGTGCCAGCCACGACGCGGGGAGGGTAGAGACCCAGTACTTC.

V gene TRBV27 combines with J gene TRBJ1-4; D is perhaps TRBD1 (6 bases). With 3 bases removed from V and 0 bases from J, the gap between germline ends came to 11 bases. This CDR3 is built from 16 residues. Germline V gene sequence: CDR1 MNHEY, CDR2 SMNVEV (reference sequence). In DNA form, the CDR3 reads TGTGCCAGCAGTTTTACAGGGACCGCAACTAATGAAAAACTGTTTTTT. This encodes CASSFTGTATNEKLFF.

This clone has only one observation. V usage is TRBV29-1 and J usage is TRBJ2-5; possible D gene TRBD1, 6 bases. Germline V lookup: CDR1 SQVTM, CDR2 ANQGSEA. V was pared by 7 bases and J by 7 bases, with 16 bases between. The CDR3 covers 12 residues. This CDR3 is CSASDRLLTQYF. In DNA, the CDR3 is TGCAGCGCCTCGGACAGACTTTTGACCCAGTACTTC.